In this sample, the clone carrying this T cell receptor (beta chain) turned up many times. These data originate in a study of early T cells in non-severe SARS-CoV-2 infection. TCRdb re-called the 5' RACE reads through MiXCR, storing one row per CDR3 protein. Among about 70,000 distinct CDR3 sequences listed, 4.6% were seen once. This CDR3 contains 13 residues. Deletions cut 7 bases from V and 2 bases from J, with 12 bases between. Specimen: whole blood, collected at baseline. The receptor was isolated from an adult who was a healthcare worker with PCR-confirmed SARS-CoV-2 infection or an uninfected control (not recorded which). The donor label of this sample is uncertain. The gene calls are TRBV12-3 or TRBV12-4 and TRBJ2-7, with a possible D match to TRBD2 (6 bases). CDR3 amino acids: CASTGGTTYEQYF. In DNA form, the CDR3 reads TGTGCCAGCACCGGGGGAACTACCTACGAGCAGTACTTC.